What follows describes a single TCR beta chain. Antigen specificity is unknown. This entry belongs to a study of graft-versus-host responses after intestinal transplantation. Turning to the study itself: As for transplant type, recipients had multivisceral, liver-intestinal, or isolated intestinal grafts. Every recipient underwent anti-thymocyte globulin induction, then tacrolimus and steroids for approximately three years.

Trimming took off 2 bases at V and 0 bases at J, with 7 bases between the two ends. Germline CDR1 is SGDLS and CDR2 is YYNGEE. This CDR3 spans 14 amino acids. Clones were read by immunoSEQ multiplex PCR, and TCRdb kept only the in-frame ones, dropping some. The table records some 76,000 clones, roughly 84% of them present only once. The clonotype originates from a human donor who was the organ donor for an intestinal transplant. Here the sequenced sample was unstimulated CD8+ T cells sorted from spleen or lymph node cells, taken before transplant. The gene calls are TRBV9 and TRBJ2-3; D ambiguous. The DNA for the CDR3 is TGTGCCAGCAGCGTTAGTCATAGCACAGATACGCAGTATTTT. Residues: CASSVSHSTDTQYF.